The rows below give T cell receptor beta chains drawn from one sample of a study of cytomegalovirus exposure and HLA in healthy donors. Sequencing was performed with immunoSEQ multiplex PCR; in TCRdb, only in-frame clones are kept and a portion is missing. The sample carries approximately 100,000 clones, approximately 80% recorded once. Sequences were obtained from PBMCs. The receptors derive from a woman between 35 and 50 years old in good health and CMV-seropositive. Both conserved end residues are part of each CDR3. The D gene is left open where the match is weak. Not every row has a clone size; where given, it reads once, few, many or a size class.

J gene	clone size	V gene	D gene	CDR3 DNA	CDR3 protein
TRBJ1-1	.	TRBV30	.	TGTGCCTGGAGGTCGCGGGGGCCGATTGAAGCTTTCTTT	CAWRSRGPIEAFF
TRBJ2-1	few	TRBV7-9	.	TGTGCCAGCAGCGACGTGACTGAAAGCAATGAGCAGTTCTTC	CASSDVTESNEQFF
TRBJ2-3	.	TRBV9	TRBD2	TGTGCCAGCAGCGTAGAGGGCGGGAGGGGACCAGATACGCAGTATTTT	CASSVEGGRGPDTQYF
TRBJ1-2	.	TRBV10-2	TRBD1	TGCGCCAGCAGAAGAGGGACAGGCATTTCTAACTATGGCTACACCTTC	CASRRGTGISNYGYTF
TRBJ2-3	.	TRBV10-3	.	TGTGCCATCAGTGAAGGTGCAGGGCCAGATACGCAGTATTTT	CAISEGAGPDTQYF
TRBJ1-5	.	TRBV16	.	TGTGCCAGCAGCCAAACATGGAATCAGCCCCAGCATTTT	CASSQTWNQPQHF
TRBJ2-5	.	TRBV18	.	TGTGCCAGCTCACCACCGACAGGAGAAGAGACCCAGTACTTC	CASSPPTGEETQYF
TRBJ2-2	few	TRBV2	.	TGTGCCAGCACCCGTTACGGGGAGCTGTTTTTT	CASTRYGELFF
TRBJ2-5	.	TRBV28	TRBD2	TGTGCCAGCAGCCCTGGGGACTATCAAGAGACCCAGTACTTC	CASSPGDYQETQYF
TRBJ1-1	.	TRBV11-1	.	TGTGCCAGCAGCTTCCGGCGCGTGGAGTGGGTCGCTGAAGCTTTCTTT	CASSFRRVEWVAEAFF
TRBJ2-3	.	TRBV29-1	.	TGCAGCGGACTGAGCGGTACCCTCACAGATACGCAGTATTTT	CSGLSGTLTDTQYF
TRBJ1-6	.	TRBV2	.	TGTGCCAGCCGGGGGGGGACGGGATTGGGGTCACCCCTCCACTTT	CASRGGTGLGSPLHF
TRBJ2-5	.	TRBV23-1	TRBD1	TGCGCCAGCAGTCAAGGAGTCGACAGGGGTGGCGAGACCCAGTACTTC	CASSQGVDRGGETQYF
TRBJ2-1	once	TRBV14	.	TGTGCCAGCAGCCAATCCGGTTGGGGCTTTGAGCAGTTCTTC	CASSQSGWGFEQFF
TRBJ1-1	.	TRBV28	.	TGTGCCAGCAGTTCCCCGACAGGCCCCACGGACACTGAAGCTTTCTTT	CASSSPTGPTDTEAFF
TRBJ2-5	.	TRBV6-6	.	TGTGCCAGCAGACCCCGACAGCCCCAAGAGACCCAGTACTTC	CASRPRQPQETQYF
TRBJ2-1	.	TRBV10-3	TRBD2	TGTGCCACAAAAACCCCGGGAGGGTCCTACAATGAGCAGTTCTTC	CATKTPGGSYNEQFF
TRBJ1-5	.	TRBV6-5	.	TGTGCCAGCGGCCAAAACCCGAGGGGGTATCAGCCCCAGCATTTT	CASGQNPRGYQPQHF
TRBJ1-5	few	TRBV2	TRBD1	TGTGCCAGCAGTTTTTTACTTGACAGGGGCAATCAGCCCCAGCATTTT	CASSFLLDRGNQPQHF
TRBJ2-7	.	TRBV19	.	TGTGCCAGTAGTATTAAGGCTGGGAGTCGCGAGCAGTACTTC	CASSIKAGSREQYF
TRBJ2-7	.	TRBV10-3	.	TGTGCCATCAGTGACACTAGAAATACAGGGCGAGGTAACGAGCAGTACTTC	CAISDTRNTGRGNEQYF
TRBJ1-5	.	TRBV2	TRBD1	TGTGCCAGCGCACAAGGAGGACAGGGGCATCAGCCCCAGCATTTT	CASAQGGQGHQPQHF
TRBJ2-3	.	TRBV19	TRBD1	TGTGCCAGTAGCCTGGACAGGGCCCGCACAGATACGCAGTATTTT	CASSLDRARTDTQYF
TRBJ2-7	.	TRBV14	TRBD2	TGTGCCAGCAGCCATTGGACTAGCGGGTCCTACGAGCAGTACTTC	CASSHWTSGSYEQYF
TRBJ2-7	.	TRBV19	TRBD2	TGTGCCAGTAGCCTTTCCGGGGGGGGTTCCTTCTACGAGCAGTACTTC	CASSLSGGGSFYEQYF
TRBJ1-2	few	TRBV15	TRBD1	TGTGCCACCAGCGGACAGGGGGCAGGTGGCTACACCTTC	CATSGQGAGGYTF
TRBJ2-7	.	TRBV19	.	TGTGCCAGTAATACCGGAGACAGCTCCTACGAGCAGTACTTC	CASNTGDSSYEQYF
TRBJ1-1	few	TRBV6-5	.	TGTGCCAGCAGTGAGGCAGGGGAGACTGAAGCTTTCTTT	CASSEAGETEAFF
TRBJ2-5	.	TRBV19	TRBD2	TGTGCCAGTAGTAAAGGGACTAGCGGGAGCCAAGAGACCCAGTACTTC	CASSKGTSGSQETQYF
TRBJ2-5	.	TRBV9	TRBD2	TGTGCCAGCAGCGCCGGGACAGGATGGACTAGCGGTGGGCCAGAGACCCAGTACTTC	CASSAGTGWTSGGPETQYF
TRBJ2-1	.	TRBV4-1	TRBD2	TGCGCCAGCAGCCAATATTATAGCGGGGGGAGCTCCTACAATGAGCAGTTCTTC	CASSQYYSGGSSYNEQFF
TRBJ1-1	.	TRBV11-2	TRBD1	TGTGCCAGCAGCTGGTTCAGGGGGGACACTGAAGCTTTCTTT	CASSWFRGDTEAFF
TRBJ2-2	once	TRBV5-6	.	TGTGCCAGCAGCTCCCAATTGAACACCGGGGAGCTGTTTTTT	CASSSQLNTGELFF
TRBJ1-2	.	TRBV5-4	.	TGTGCCAGCAGCTCCAGGGGCACCCCAGACCGTGGCTACACCTTC	CASSSRGTPDRGYTF
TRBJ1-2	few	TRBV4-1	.	TGCGCCAGCAGCCGAAATATGGACAGCGAAAAAAATGGCTACACCTTC	CASSRNMDSEKNGYTF
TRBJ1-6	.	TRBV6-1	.	TGTGCCAGCAGTGCGAATTCACCCCTCCACTTT	CASSANSPLHF
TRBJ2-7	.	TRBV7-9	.	TGTGCCAGCAGCTTAGCTCTAGGATTGAACGAGCAGTACTTC	CASSLALGLNEQYF
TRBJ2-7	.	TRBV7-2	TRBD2	TGTGCCAGCAGCTTCACTAGCGGGATAACCTACGAGCAGTACTTC	CASSFTSGITYEQYF
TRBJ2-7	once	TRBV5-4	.	TGTGCCAGCAGCGTTCCCGGGACTGCGGACTACGAGCAGTACTTC	CASSVPGTADYEQYF
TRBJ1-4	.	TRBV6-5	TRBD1	TGTGCCAGCAGCGTACAGGGGGTCGGTAATGAAAAACTGTTTTTT	CASSVQGVGNEKLFF
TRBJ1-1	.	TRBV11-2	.	TGTGCCAGCAGCTTAGGCTCAGGGGAGACTGAAGCTTTCTTT	CASSLGSGETEAFF
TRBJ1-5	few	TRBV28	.	TGTGCCAGCAGTTTATATTTGACAAACAATCAGCCCCAGCATTTT	CASSLYLTNNQPQHF
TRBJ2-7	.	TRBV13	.	TGTGCCAGCAGCTTAACATCGGGAGAGCAACACGAGCAGTACTTC	CASSLTSGEQHEQYF
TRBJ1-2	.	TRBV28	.	TGTGCCAGCAGTTTAGTTAGGGAGAACTATGGCTACACCTTC	CASSLVRENYGYTF
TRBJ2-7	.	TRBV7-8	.	TGTGCCAGCAGCCCAATCCCGCGGGGTAACTCCTACGAGCAGTACTTC	CASSPIPRGNSYEQYF
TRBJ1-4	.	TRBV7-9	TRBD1	TGTGCCAGCAGCCTCGGGACAGGGGCAACTAATGAAAAACTGTTTTTT	CASSLGTGATNEKLFF
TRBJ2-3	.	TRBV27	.	TGTGCCAGCAGTATAATCAGGGGCTTCGTCACAGATACGCAGTATTTT	CASSIIRGFVTDTQYF
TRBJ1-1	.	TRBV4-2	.	TGTGCCAGCAGCACCCAACAGGACATGAACACTGAAGCTTTCTTT	CASSTQQDMNTEAFF
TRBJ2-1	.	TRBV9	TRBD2	TGTGCCAGCAGCGAGAGCGGGAGGGCCGGGAATGAGCAGTTCTTC	CASSESGRAGNEQFF
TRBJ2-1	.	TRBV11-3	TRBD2	TGTGCCAGCAGCTTATTTGGCGGGGGGAATGAGCAGTTCTTC	CASSLFGGGNEQFF
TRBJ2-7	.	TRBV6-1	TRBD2	TGTGCCAGCAGTGAAGAAGCGGGAGGGCCCTACGAGCAGTACTTC	CASSEEAGGPYEQYF
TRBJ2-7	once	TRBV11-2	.	TGTGCCAGCAGCTTAGTTGGGACACCCCCCAACGAGCAGTACTTC	CASSLVGTPPNEQYF
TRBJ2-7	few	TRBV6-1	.	TGTGCCAGCAGTGAAGGCAGTACATTCTACGAGCAGTACTTC	CASSEGSTFYEQYF
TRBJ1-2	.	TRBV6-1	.	TGTGCCAGCAGTGAAGTGGATCTACAGGGAGGCTACACCTTC	CASSEVDLQGGYTF
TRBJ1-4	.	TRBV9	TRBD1	TGTGCCAGCAGCGCGGGGACAGGGAATGAAAAACTGTTTTTT	CASSAGTGNEKLFF
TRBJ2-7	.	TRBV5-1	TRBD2	TGCGCCAGCAGCTCCGGGACTAGCGGGATCCCCTCTCAGCAGTACTTC	CASSSGTSGIPSQQYF
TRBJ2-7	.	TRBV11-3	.	TGTGCCAGCAGCTTAGGGGGGACAAGTTACGAGCAGTACTTC	CASSLGGTSYEQYF
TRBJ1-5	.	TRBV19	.	TGTGCCAGTAGTATGGGGGAGGTCTATAGCAATCAGCCCCAGCATTTT	CASSMGEVYSNQPQHF
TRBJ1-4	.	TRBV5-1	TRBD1	TGCGCCAGCAGCTCTGGACAGGCCGATCAACTGTTTTTT	CASSSGQADQLFF
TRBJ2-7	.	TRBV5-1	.	TGCGCCAGCAGCTTGGTCGGGGGGCTCTCCTACGAGCAGTACTTC	CASSLVGGLSYEQYF